The clone carrying this TCR beta chain was picked up a small number of times. One end of the junction fails to match germline, which may point to a read error. These data come from a study of CD8+ T cells in alopecia areata. RNA was isolated and reverse transcribed to cDNA, the sequencing template. TCRdb's table, derived via immunoSEQ multiplex PCR, lists solely in-frame clones and lacks some. The table has roughly 200,000 clones, 63% seen once. This CDR3 is built from 11 residues. Germline-derived CDR1 and CDR2 are SGHTA and FQGNSA. The TCR originated in a human donor with alopecia areata. The rearrangement joins TRBV7-2 to TRBJ1-2, with D hard to call. Sequencing used CD4+ T cells sorted from blood, obtained at week 0. The CDR3 bases are TGTGCCAGCAGCTTTAACGACGGCCACCTTTTT. This translates into CASSFNDGHLF.